The 10 T cell receptor beta chains below come from one sample, sequenced in a study of blood T cell repertoires in COVID-19. Assay: immunoSEQ multiplex PCR; the TCRdb copy retains only in-frame clones and omits some. The table includes some 73,000 clones, about 74% detected once. Specimen: peripheral blood. These receptors were collected from a man aged 65-85 years with COVID-19, enrolled during active disease.

The chain combines TRBV19 with TRBJ1-5; 7 nucleotides match TRBD1. J gave up 4 bases and V 4 bases, and 10 bases lay outside the gene matches. The CDR3 extends over 16 amino acids. Germline assignment: CDR1 LNHDA and CDR2 SQIVND (reference sequence). This chain's CDR3 is CASSTTPGTVNQPQHF. The CDR3 DNA reads TGTGCCAGTAGTACTACACCGGGGACAGTTAATCAGCCCCAGCATTTT.

V usage is TRBV13 and J usage is TRBJ2-1; D is possibly TRBD1 (5 bases). Germline lookup yields CDR1 PRHDT and CDR2 FYEKMQ (reference sequence). CDR3 size: 14 residues. V lost 5 bases, J lost 5 bases, and 13 bases lay in between. The CDR3 is CASSLKGWDNEQFF. DNA of the CDR3: TGTGCCAGCAGCCTGAAGGGGTGGGACAATGAGCAGTTCTTC.

In this sample, this clone is medium-sized. The chain has TRBV2 and TRBJ1-2; 10 bases agree with TRBD1. Germline lookup yields CDR1 SNHLY and CDR2 FYNNEI. CDR3 length: 15 residues. The ends lost 5 bases at V and 6 bases at J; junction bases unmatched: 9. The CDR3 nucleotides read TGTGCCAGCAGTTCCCGACAGGGGGCTTTGCATGGCTACACCTTC. Translation: CASSSRQGALHGYTF.

The chain recombines TRBV7-2 with TRBJ1-2; D may be TRBD1 (5 bases). This CDR3 contains 13 residues. Germline V gene lookup returns CDR1 SGHTA and CDR2 FQGNSA. V was trimmed by 0 bases and J by 7 bases, leaving 9 bases between them. CDR3 loop: CASSLARVFGYTF. The CDR3, as DNA: TGTGCCAGCAGCTTAGCCAGGGTTTTTGGCTACACCTTC.

V usage is TRBV15 and J usage is TRBJ1-4; D is unclear. Trimming stripped 8 bases from V and 0 bases from J, with 10 bases between. This CDR3 is built from 14 residues. Germline-derived CDR1 and CDR2 are LNHNV and YYDKDF (reference sequence). CDR3 in DNA: TGTGCCACCGGCCCCGGGGCAACTAATGAAAAACTGTTTTTT. Its translation: CATGPGATNEKLFF.

The sample holds one count of this clone. The rearrangement joins TRBV9 to TRBJ2-3; TRBD2 matches at 12 bases. Germline V gives CDR1 SGDLS, CDR2 YYNGEE. The junction had 7 bases not matched to a gene; V was cut back by 3 bases and J by 2 bases. The CDR3 spans 17 residues. The CDR3 here is CASSATSGRTATDTQYF. CDR3 DNA sequence: TGTGCCAGCAGCGCCACTAGCGGGAGGACTGCCACAGATACGCAGTATTTT.

The chain uses TRBV28 and TRBJ2-5; TRBD2 matches at 7 bases. The CDR3 loop spans 13 amino acids. Germline CDR1 reads MDHEN; CDR2 reads SYDVKM. Losses at the gene ends were 5 bases for V and 3 bases for J; bases not matched to a gene: 3. The CDR3, as DNA: TGTGCCAGCAGTCCCGGGACTAAAGAGACCCAGTACTTC. It codes for CASSPGTKETQYF. Supplemented by reference TRBV28 and TRBJ2-5, the full variable domain reads DVKVTQSSRYLVKRTGEKVFLECVQDMDHENMFWYRQDPGLGLRLIYFSYDVKMKEKGDIPEGYSVSREKKERFSLILESASTNQTSMYLCASSPGTKETQYFGPGTRLLVL.

This chain joins TRBV19 and TRBJ2-2; D is perhaps TRBD1 (6 bases). This CDR3 comprises 15 residues. The germline gives CDR1 LNHDA, CDR2 SQIVND (reference sequence). Trimming removed 5 bases at V and 3 bases at J, with 13 bases between. DNA for the CDR3: TGTGCCAGTAGTGTACAGGGAACGGACACCGGGGAGCTGTTTTTT. This codes for CASSVQGTDTGELFF.

As regards this clone: A read error may account for a junction end that differs from germline. This chain joins TRBV7-8 and TRBJ2-3; 9 positions match TRBD2. Looked up from germline, CDR1 is SGHVS and CDR2 is FQNEAQ. This CDR3 has 17 residues. The CDR3, as DNA: TGTGCCAGCAGGTTAGCCCGACTAGCGGAAATCACAGATACGCAGTATTTT. It encodes CASRLARLAEITDTQYF.

The sample holds one count of this clone. The chain uses TRBV12-3 or TRBV12-4 and TRBJ2-7; D is perhaps TRBD1 (5 bases). Trimming removed 6 bases from V and 1 base from J, with 10 bases in between. The CDR3 runs 13 residues. CDR3 sequence reads: CASRRQQSYEQYF. The CDR3 nucleotides read TGTGCCAGCAGACGACAGCAATCCTACGAGCAGTACTTC.